Shown below are 22 T cell receptor beta chains from a single sample sequenced in a study of blood T cell repertoires in COVID-19. The method was immunoSEQ multiplex PCR; TCRdb's version includes in-frame clones alone and lacks a portion of them. Altogether 430,000 or so clones are present, about 88% being singletons, with the ten largest covering about 1.4%. Specimen: PBMCs or T cells enriched from blood (not recorded which). These receptors were collected from a woman aged 18-29 years who had been exposed to COVID-19.

This chain uses TRBV5-4 with TRBJ1-4, with D perhaps TRBD1 (6 bases). CDR1 and CDR2 (germline): SGHNT, YYREEE (reference sequence). V was clipped by 4 bases and J by 1 base, with 8 bases between them. CDR3 length: 14 amino acids. The CDR3 DNA reads TGTGCCAGCAGCCCGGGACAAACTAATGAAAAACTGTTTTTT. Protein product: CASSPGQTNEKLFF.

The chain employs TRBV14 and TRBJ2-1; TRBD1 matches 11 bases. J gave up 14 bases and V 1 base, and 10 bases lay outside the gene matches. In germline, CDR1 is SGHDN, CDR2 FVKESK. This CDR3 is built from 15 residues. CDR3: CASSQGTGGARLKFF. CDR3 coding DNA: TGTGCCAGCAGCCAAGGGACAGGGGGCGCAAGATTGAAGTTCTTC. The whole variable domain, remainder taken from reference TRBV14 and TRBJ2-1, is EAGVTQFPSHSVIEKGQTVTLRCDPISGHDNLYWYRRVMGKEIKFLLHFVKESKQDESGMPNNRFLAERTGGTYSTLKVQPAELEDSGVYFCASSQGTGGARLKFFGPGTRLTVL.

V and J are TRBV25-1 and TRBJ2-7; D is possibly TRBD1 (6 bases). Trimming removed 1 base at V and 2 bases at J, with 6 bases between. In germline, CDR1 is MGHDK, CDR2 SYGVNS. The CDR3 has 13 amino acids. In DNA form, the CDR3 reads TGTGCCAGCAGTGAATGGGACACCTACGAGCAGTACTTC. Amino acid sequence: CASSEWDTYEQYF.

The chain is built from TRBV14 and TRBJ1-1; unclear D gene. V lost 1 base to trimming and J lost 4 bases, with 16 bases between them. CDR1 is SGHDN and CDR2 is FVKESK in the germline V gene. The CDR3 loop spans 16 amino acids. CDR3 DNA sequence: TGTGCCAGCAGCCAAGTTGGGGAGGGCCGAGGCACTGAAGCTTTCTTT. It yields the protein CASSQVGEGRGTEAFF.

The rearrangement links TRBV7-9 to TRBJ2-1; tentative D call: TRBD1 (6 bases). Trimming cost V 0 bases and J 5 bases, with 14 bases left between them. The V gene's germline CDR1 is SEHNR and CDR2 FQNEAQ (reference sequence). This CDR3 is built from 16 residues. The CDR3 region is CASSLALGQTHNEQFF. The CDR3 bases are TGTGCCAGCAGCTTAGCCCTAGGACAGACGCACAATGAGCAGTTCTTC.

This chain connects TRBV12-3 or TRBV12-4 to TRBJ1-2; 8 bases match TRBD1. The CDR3 loop spans 13 amino acids. Trimming cost V 6 bases and J 4 bases; bases outside gene matches: 4. Here the CDR3 DNA reads TGTGCCAGCAGCGGGGGGACAGGCTATGGCTACACCTTC. Its protein product is CASSGGTGYGYTF.

The CDR3 here is CASSQGRNTGVNQPQHF. Here the CDR3 DNA reads TGTGCCAGCAGCCAAGGCCGGAATACAGGGGTGAATCAGCCCCAGCATTTT. This rearrangement joins TRBV3-1 (or the pseudogene TRBV3-2) to TRBJ1-5; 7 positions match TRBD1. Germline V gene sequence: CDR1 LGHDT, CDR2 YNNKEL (reference sequence). This CDR3 spans 17 amino acids. With 1 base clipped from V and 4 bases from J, the junction kept 10 bases outside the gene matches.

The chain couples TRBV11-2 to TRBJ1-1; D not resolved. The germline V gene encodes CDR1 SGHAT and CDR2 FQNNGV. V was clipped by 0 bases and J by 0 bases, with 5 bases between them. This CDR3 has 14 residues. The DNA of the CDR3 is TGTGCCAGCAGCTTAGATTTAATGAACACTGAAGCTTTCTTT. Protein product: CASSLDLMNTEAFF.

This clone has a handful of counts. This chain links TRBV19 with TRBJ1-1; no definite D call. The CDR3 is made up of 14 amino acids. Trimming removed 3 bases at V and 5 bases at J, with 13 bases between. The germline V gene has CDR1 LNHDA and CDR2 SQIVND (reference sequence). In DNA form, the CDR3 reads TGTGCCAGTAGTATTGAGCTTCGAGGGACTGAAGCTTTCTTT. It codes for CASSIELRGTEAFF.

This clone was recorded only once. Within the sample, other DNA sequences also encode this same CDR3. The gene calls are TRBV28 and TRBJ1-1; TRBD1 matches at 8 bases. Germline V gives CDR1 MDHEN, CDR2 SYDVKM. This CDR3 comprises 14 residues. J gave up 4 bases and V 6 bases, and 7 bases lay outside the gene matches. CDR3 bases: TGTGCCAGCAGCCCCGGAACAGGGGGCACTGAAGCTTTCTTT. It specifies CASSPGTGGTEAFF.

The V call is TRBV27, the J call TRBJ2-1, with TRBD2 as a possible D gene (6 bases). The germline V gene has CDR1 MNHEY and CDR2 SMNVEV (reference sequence). The CDR3 sequence is 16 residues long. The V and J ends lost 7 bases and 5 bases respectively, with 21 bases between them. As DNA, the CDR3 is TGTGCCAGCAATCCAACCGGACGACTAGGCGACAATGAGCAGTTCTTC. The encoded protein is CASNPTGRLGDNEQFF.

The chain has TRBV7-8 and TRBJ2-7, with D possibly TRBD2 on 5 matching bases. Germline CDR1 and CDR2: SGHVS and FQNEAQ. This CDR3 is built from 14 residues. V was shortened by 0 bases and J by 6 bases, with 12 bases between the two germline ends. The CDR3 nucleotides read TGTGCCAGCAGCTTAGCGCAGGCTAGCAGCGAGCAGTACTTC. Protein: CASSLAQASSEQYF.

CDR3 bases: TGCGCCAGCAGCCAAGGGGAGGGCACGAACACTGAAGCTTTCTTT. Its translation: CASSQGEGTNTEAFF. This chain joins TRBV4-1 and TRBJ1-1; D ambiguous. CDR3 length: 15 amino acids. V was pared by 1 base and J by 1 base, with 10 bases between. The germline gives CDR1 MGHRA, CDR2 YSYEKL.

The gene calls are TRBV3-1 (or the pseudogene TRBV3-2) and TRBJ1-4, with D possibly being TRBD1 (6 bases). This CDR3 has 12 amino acids. V lost 1 base to trimming and J lost 14 bases, with 11 bases between them. The germline CDR1 and CDR2 sequences are LGHDT and YNNKEL (reference sequence). The CDR3 DNA follows: TGTGCCAGCAGCCAAGTCACAGGGCGTCTGTTTTTT. Amino acids: CASSQVTGRLFF.

As concerns this clone: At one of its ends the junction is not consistent with the germline gene, which may arise from a read error. The V call is TRBV6-1, the J call TRBJ2-7, with no clear D. This CDR3 is built from 11 residues. Looked up from germline, CDR1 is MNHNS and CDR2 is SASEGT. CDR3 bases: TGTGCCAGCAGTGACGGTTACGGGCAGTACTTC. Protein sequence: CASSDGYGQYF.

V gene TRBV7-6 combines with J gene TRBJ2-7; weak D call: TRBD2 (6 bases). This CDR3 has 19 amino acids. V lost 0 bases, J lost 0 bases, and 21 bases lay in between. Germline V gene lookup returns CDR1 SGHVS and CDR2 FNYEAQ. The CDR3 DNA follows: TGTGCCAGCAGCTTAGCGGCGGAGCGGGCGGCCCCGTCCTCCTACGAGCAGTACTTC. This gives the protein CASSLAAERAAPSSYEQYF.

The chain joins TRBV28 to TRBJ1-5; D is undetermined. Trimming took 6 bases from V and 3 from J, leaving 12 bases between them. The CDR3 length is 14 residues. CDR1 and CDR2 (germline): MDHEN, SYDVKM. The CDR3 coding sequence is TGTGCCAGCAGCCCCTTGGGCCCCAATCAGCCCCAGCATTTT. This encodes CASSPLGPNQPQHF.

This chain uses TRBV7-2 with TRBJ2-7; D remains unclear. Per the germline V gene, CDR1 is SGHTA and CDR2 is FQGNSA. The V and J ends lost 4 bases and 4 bases respectively, with 8 bases between them. This CDR3 spans 12 amino acids. The CDR3 region is CASSSSQYEQYF. As DNA, the CDR3 is TGTGCCAGCAGCTCTAGTCAATACGAGCAGTACTTC. The entire variable domain, with the rest obtained from reference TRBV7-2 and TRBJ2-7, is as follows: GAGVSQSPSNKVTEKGKDVELRCDPISGHTALYWYRQSLGQGLEFLIYFQGNSAPDKSGLPSDRFSAERTGGSVSTLTIQRTQQEDSAVYLCASSSSQYEQYFGPGTRLTVT.

The chain is built from TRBV9 and TRBJ2-7; maybe TRBD1 (5 bases). Trimming pared 6 bases from V and 0 bases from J, leaving 16 bases between. The CDR3 loop spans 15 amino acids. CDR1 SGDLS and CDR2 YYNGEE come from the germline V gene. CDR3 region: CASTPTQGNSYEQYF. CDR3 nucleotide sequence: TGTGCCAGCACCCCCACTCAGGGCAACTCCTACGAGCAGTACTTC.

The chain carries TRBV24-1 and TRBJ2-3, with TRBD2 matching 13 bases. V lost 1 base to trimming and J lost 7 bases; unmatched junction nucleotides: 4. This CDR3 comprises 16 residues. CDR1 is KGHDR and CDR2 is SFDVKD in the germline V gene. The CDR3 nucleotides read TGTGCCACCAGTGATTTAAGGACTAGCGGGGGTTATACGCAGTATTTT. Translated, it gives CATSDLRTSGGYTQYF.

The chain is built from TRBV2 and TRBJ1-1; possible D gene TRBD1, 5 bases. The CDR3 is made up of 13 amino acids. Germline V gene sequence: CDR1 SNHLY, CDR2 FYNNEI. The V end lost 4 bases, the J end lost 6 bases, and 12 bases lay between the germline ends. CDR3 region: CASSGKRDSEAFF. DNA of the CDR3: TGTGCCAGCAGTGGAAAGAGGGACTCTGAAGCTTTCTTT.

The chain recombines TRBV7-6 with TRBJ1-4; D gene unclear. The CDR3 runs 14 residues. CDR1 and CDR2 (germline): SGHVS, FNYEAQ. V lost 5 bases, J lost 3 bases, and 10 bases lay in between. The CDR3 sequence is CASSRYGPNEKLFF. CDR3 DNA: TGTGCCAGCAGCCGGTACGGTCCTAATGAAAAACTGTTTTTT.